The 5 T cell receptor beta chains below come from one sample, sequenced in a study of blood T cells in healthy people across ages. The authors ran a second PCR of about 6 to 11 cycles using a sample-barcoded 5' primer and a J-beta primer mix. TCRdb ran MiXCR on the 5' RACE reads and lists one entry per CDR3 protein. Among 550,000 to 600,000 distinct CDR3 sequences listed, less than 60% were seen once. Sequencing was done on a sample of blood. The receptors originated from a man older than 75 in good health.

This clonotype was observed a few times. The chain joins TRBV7-2 to TRBJ2-4, with D perhaps matching TRBD2 (5 bases). Trimming removed 1 base from V and 8 bases from J, with 15 bases in between. Germline values: CDR1 SGHTA, CDR2 FQGNSA. The CDR3 spans 15 residues. For the CDR3, the DNA is TGTGCCAGCAGCTTAGGCAGCACCGGGGTCGACATTCAGTACTTC. Its translation: CASSLGSTGVDIQYF.

J is TRBJ2-7 and V is TRBV20-1; TRBD2 matches 16 bases. The CDR3 is made up of 16 amino acids. The V gene's germline CDR1 is DFQATT and CDR2 SNEGSKA (reference sequence). Trimming took 6 bases from V and 5 from J; bases not matched to a gene: 10. The CDR3 coding sequence is TGCAGTGCCCCGGGACTAGCGGGAGGGCAGGGTAACGAGCAGTACTTC. Amino acids: CSAPGLAGGQGNEQYF.

The chain carries TRBV6-1 and TRBJ2-5, with 11 bases lining up with TRBD1. Germline V gene sequence: CDR1 MNHNS, CDR2 SASEGT. V trimming: 7 bases; J trimming: 5 bases; junction bases outside the gene matches: 18. The CDR3 contains 18 residues. CDR3 sequence: CASTTNPMGQGGRETQYF. CDR3 bases: TGTGCCAGCACCACAAACCCCATGGGACAGGGGGGGAGGGAGACCCAGTACTTC.

The chain uses TRBV4-1 and TRBJ1-1; 7 nucleotides match TRBD1. Losses at the gene ends were 3 bases for V and 2 bases for J; bases not matched to a gene: 6. CDR1 and CDR2 (germline): MGHRA, YSYEKL. This CDR3 comprises 15 residues. CDR3 nucleotides: TGCGCCAGCAGCCATCACAGACAGGGCAACACTGAAGCTTTCTTT. This encodes CASSHHRQGNTEAFF.

The genes are TRBV4-1 and TRBJ1-4; D not resolved. The CDR3 extends over 15 amino acids. The germline V gene has CDR1 MGHRA and CDR2 YSYEKL. The V and J ends lost 8 bases and 0 bases respectively, with 13 bases between them. The CDR3 sequence is CASSGVVATNEKLFF. The CDR3 bases are TGCGCCAGCTCCGGAGTAGTAGCAACTAATGAAAAACTGTTTTTT.